Sequencing of this T cell receptor (beta chain) was carried out in a study of identical twins. The study, taken as a whole, reports: Fewer insertions marked abundant cord blood beta clonotypes; young adult naive trended weakly, memory not at all. Beta out-of-frame sequences showed weaker excess sharing between twins. Conclusions came from cross-sectional statistical analysis, not from following the same donors.

TCRdb reprocessed the 5' RACE reads with MiXCR, giving one entry per CDR3 protein. The table has about 660,000 distinct CDR3 sequences, approximately 9% seen once. This clonotype was counted at least ten times. Its antigen is currently unknown. CDR3 length: 15 amino acids. The J segment lost 4 bases and the V segment lost 4 bases, leaving 12 bases of the junction unmatched. The germline V gene encodes CDR1 SQVTM and CDR2 ANQGSEA. The same sample was also used in a study of yellow fever vaccine responses in identical twins.

The chain is built from TRBV29-1 and TRBJ2-5; 7 bases fit TRBD1. Sequenced sample: PBMCs. This clonotype was sampled from a woman aged 18-29 years in good health. The CDR3 spells CSVARDSLETETQYF. The CDR3 DNA reads TGCAGCGTTGCGAGGGACAGTTTGGAGACAGAGACCCAGTACTTC. Together with reference TRBV29-1 and TRBJ2-5, the CDR3 gives the full variable domain: SAVISQKPSRDICQRGTSLTIQCQVDSQVTMMFWYRQQPGQSLTLIATANQGSEATYESGFVIDKFPISRPNLTFSTLTVSNMSPEDSSIYLCSVARDSLETETQYFGPGTRLLVL.